Listed below are T cell receptor beta chains from one sample, sequenced in a study of blood T cell repertoires in COVID-19. Only in-frame clones appear in the TCRdb table, and some are missing; sequencing was by immunoSEQ multiplex PCR. The sample consists of approximately 260,000 clones, roughly four fifths of them appearing once. Sample: peripheral blood. The receptors derive from a woman aged 80 or over with acute or convalescent COVID-19. Each CDR3 is given with its conserved first and last residue. Each record gives: J gene, V gene, clone size, D gene, CDR3 protein, CDR3 DNA. The D gene is left open where the match is weak. For some rows the clone size is stated as once, few or many, or as a class when expanded; others skip it.

>TRBJ2-7|TRBV5-4|-|TRBD2
CASRPAGGPSSYEQYF
TGTGCCAGCAGACCCGCGGGGGGTCCGAGCTCCTACGAGCAGTACTTC
>TRBJ2-1|TRBV11-2|-|-
CASSLAVGRNEQFF
TGTGCCAGCAGCTTAGCAGTGGGGAGGAATGAGCAGTTCTTC
>TRBJ2-3|TRBV3-1/TRBV3-2|-|TRBD2
CASSPLAGGGDTQYF
TGTGCCAGCAGCCCCCTAGCGGGGGGGGGAGATACGCAGTATTTT
>TRBJ1-2|TRBV7-9|once|-
CASSRQPFDYGYTF
TGTGCCAGCAGCCGACAGCCGTTCGACTATGGCTACACCTTC
>TRBJ2-5|TRBV19|-|TRBD2
CASSVSGTLQETQYF
TGTGCCAGTAGTGTTAGCGGGACCCTCCAAGAGACCCAGTACTTC
>TRBJ2-1|TRBV24-1|once|-
CATSDPNGGQQFF
TGTGCCACCAGTGACCCGAACGGGGGGCAGCAGTTCTTC
>TRBJ1-2|TRBV5-1|-|-
CASSPSDPNYGYTF
TGCGCCAGCAGCCCCAGCGACCCAAACTATGGCTACACCTTC
>TRBJ2-2|TRBV5-1|few|TRBD1
CASSLTGGNTGELFF
TGCGCCAGCAGCTTAACAGGGGGGAACACCGGGGAGCTGTTTTTT
>TRBJ2-7|TRBV6-4|-|TRBD1
CASRKVCFRDSSYEQYF
TGTGCCAGCCGGAAGGTCTGTTTTCGGGACAGCTCCTACGAGCAGTACTTC
>TRBJ1-1|TRBV21-1|-|-
CASNSTEGVRSWEAFF
TGTGCCAGCAACTCAACGGAGGGAGTTCGTTCTTGGGAAGCTTTCTTT
>TRBJ1-1|TRBV4-1|-|-
CASSQDWTHGGGNTEAFF
TGCGCCAGCAGCCAAGATTGGACCCATGGGGGCGGGAACACTGAAGCTTTCTTT
>TRBJ2-2|TRBV2|-|-
CASSLRDGELFF
TGTGCCAGCAGTCTGAGGGACGGGGAGCTGTTTTTT
>TRBJ1-6|TRBV5-1|-|-
CASSFGLLGAAYNSPLHF
TGCGCCAGCAGCTTTGGGCTCCTGGGCGCCGCCTATAATTCACCCCTCCACTTT
>TRBJ1-1|TRBV28|-|-
CASSLRGLAFF
TGTGCCAGCAGTTTACGGGGTCTAGCTTTCTTT
>TRBJ1-6|TRBV9|-|TRBD1
CASSVGGQGNSPLHF
TGTGCCAGCAGCGTAGGAGGACAGGGAAATTCACCCCTCCACTTT
>TRBJ2-7|TRBV24-1|-|TRBD1
CATSVTGQRGEEQYF
TGTGCCACCAGTGTTACGGGACAGCGAGGGGAAGAGCAGTACTTC
>TRBJ2-2|TRBV29-1|-|-
CSVERSGELFF
TGCAGCGTTGAGAGGTCGGGGGAGCTGTTTTTT
>TRBJ2-1|TRBV5-6|-|-
CASSLAGMPYNEQFF
TGTGCCAGCAGCTTGGCAGGGATGCCCTACAATGAGCAGTTCTTC
>TRBJ2-3|TRBV11-3|-|TRBD2
CASSLGTTNPQDTQYF
TGTGCCAGCAGCTTGGGGACTACCAACCCTCAAGATACGCAGTATTTT
>TRBJ1-2|TRBV2|once|-
CASSVLRQYGYTF
TGTGCCAGCAGTGTCCTCCGACAGTATGGCTACACCTTC
>TRBJ2-6|TRBV7-9|-|-
CANAKSGANVLTF
TGTGCCAACGCGAAGTCCGGGGCCAACGTCCTGACTTTC
>TRBJ1-5|TRBV3-1/TRBV3-2|-|-
CASSQGSGDQPQHF
TGTGCCAGCAGCCAAGGGTCCGGGGATCAGCCCCAGCATTTT
>TRBJ1-4|TRBV7-9|-|-
CASSLATVTNEKLFF
TGTGCCAGCAGCTTAGCAACAGTAACTAATGAAAAACTGTTTTTT
>TRBJ2-5|TRBV7-9|-|TRBD2
CASSRGTSGQETQYF
TGTGCCAGCAGCCGAGGGACTAGCGGCCAAGAGACCCAGTACTTC
>TRBJ2-1|TRBV6-6|-|TRBD1
CASSQDRVEQFF
TGTGCCAGCAGCCAGGACAGGGTCGAGCAGTTCTTC
>TRBJ2-2|TRBV5-1|once|TRBD2
CASSPLGRGVRGELFF
TGCGCCAGCAGCCCCCTTGGGCGGGGGGTTCGCGGGGAGCTGTTTTTT
>TRBJ2-5|TRBV2|-|TRBD2
CASSEGVAGGQETQYF
TGTGCCAGCAGTGAAGGGGTAGCGGGGGGCCAAGAGACCCAGTACTTC
>TRBJ1-6|TRBV7-2|-|TRBD1
CASSPTQGNYNSPLHF
TGTGCCAGCAGCCCCACACAGGGGAATTATAATTCACCCCTCCACTTT
>TRBJ1-2|TRBV24-1|-|TRBD1
CAKPQPGQVDGYTF
TGTGCCAAGCCTCAACCGGGACAGGTAGATGGCTACACCTTC
>TRBJ2-1|TRBV5-1|few|TRBD2
CASSTSGTSYNEQFF
TGCGCCAGCAGCACGTCCGGGACTAGCTACAATGAGCAGTTCTTC
>TRBJ1-6|TRBV21-1|-|-
CASSTQANSPLHF
TGTGCCAGCAGCACCCAGGCTAATTCACCCCTCCACTTT
>TRBJ1-2|TRBV4-1|few|-
CASSQAGGVGYTF
TGCGCCAGCAGCCAAGCCGGGGGAGTTGGCTACACCTTC
>TRBJ1-4|TRBV2|few|TRBD1
CASSEDRGLREKLFF
TGTGCCAGCAGTGAAGACAGGGGGCTGAGGGAAAAACTGTTTTTT
>TRBJ2-2|TRBV19|-|-
CASSAPGVWAGELFF
TGTGCCAGTAGTGCTCCAGGGGTATGGGCCGGGGAGCTGTTTTTT
>TRBJ1-2|TRBV2|once|TRBD1
CASGQGLVRNGYTF
TGTGCCAGCGGACAGGGTCTAGTTAGGAATGGCTACACCTTC
>TRBJ1-3|TRBV30|-|-
CAWDPTGVSGNTIYF
TGTGCCTGGGACCCGACAGGCGTCTCTGGAAACACCATATATTTT
>TRBJ2-1|TRBV5-1|-|TRBD2
CASSLERGYNEQFF
TGCGCCAGCAGCTTGGAGCGGGGATACAATGAGCAGTTCTTC
>TRBJ2-1|TRBV6-7|few|TRBD1
CASSYDQGAAYNEQFF
TGTGCCAGCAGTTACGATCAGGGGGCAGCCTACAATGAGCAGTTCTTC
>TRBJ1-5|TRBV28|-|TRBD1
CASSLPGQGFQPQHF
TGTGCCAGCAGTTTACCAGGACAGGGGTTTCAGCCCCAGCATTTT
>TRBJ1-5|TRBV7-9|-|-
CASSLGGTRNQPQHF
TGTGCCAGCAGCTTAGGAGGCACAAGGAATCAGCCCCAGCATTTT
>TRBJ2-1|TRBV11-3|-|-
CASSPGGSSYNEQFF
TGTGCCAGCAGCCCCGGCGGAAGCTCCTACAATGAGCAGTTCTTC
>TRBJ1-5|TRBV2|-|-
CASRPDPQGVQPQHF
TGTGCCAGCAGACCGGACCCCCAAGGGGTACAGCCCCAGCATTTT
>TRBJ1-5|TRBV18|-|-
CASSESYSNQPQHF
TGTGCCAGCTCCGAGAGTTATAGCAATCAGCCCCAGCATTTT
>TRBJ2-3|TRBV5-8|-|-
CASSLRRVGGTDTQYF
TGTGCCAGCAGCCTCCGACGCGTCGGGGGCACAGATACGCAGTATTTT